A single sample is the source of the 26 T cell receptor beta chains below, sequenced in a study of CD8 T cells in ankylosing spondylitis. TCRdb processed the 5' RACE reads anew with MiXCR; each CDR3 protein has one entry. This sample yields 150,000 to 200,000 distinct CDR3 sequences, of which about 13% are seen a single time; about 15% belongs to the top ten. The sample consisted of blood, either unsorted or a sorted T cell fraction (not recorded which). These receptors originate from a male donor with ankylosing spondylitis or in good health (not recorded which).

This clonotype showed up many times. J is TRBJ2-5 and V is TRBV6-2 or TRBV6-3; D gene uncertain. V was clipped by 5 bases and J by 3 bases, with 7 bases between them. Germline lookup yields CDR1 MNHEY and CDR2 SVGEGT. This CDR3 is 12 amino acids long. CDR3 nucleotides: TGTGCCAGCAGTCATTTAGAAGAGACCCAGTACTTC. Protein product: CASSHLEETQYF.

The table lists this clonotype with many counts. The genes are TRBV4-1 and TRBJ2-6, with D possibly being TRBD1 (6 bases). This CDR3 is built from 20 residues. Germline assignment: CDR1 MGHRA and CDR2 YSYEKL. With 4 bases removed from V and 0 bases from J, the gap between germline ends came to 22 bases. The CDR3 bases are TGCGCCAGCAGCCCCTCCCCCATGGACAGCTGGACCTCTGGGGCCAACGTCCTGACTTTC. Translating it yields CASSPSPMDSWTSGANVLTF.

Of note for this clonotype: An end of the junction does not agree with germline; a read error may underlie this. The V and J genes are TRBV12-3 or TRBV12-4 and TRBJ2-1; 7 bases are a match to TRBD2. This CDR3 has 9 residues. CDR3 in amino acids: CASSLWEGF. CDR3 nucleotides: TGTGCCAGCAGTTTATGGGAGGGCTTC.

This clonotype was seen at least ten times. V gene TRBV15 combines with J gene TRBJ2-7; 10 bases agree with TRBD1. Germline CDR1 is LNHNV and CDR2 is YYDKDF (reference sequence). V lost 1 base, J lost 0 bases, and 0 bases stayed unmatched. The CDR3 sequence is 15 residues long. This CDR3 is CATSRGTGGSYEQYF. The CDR3 DNA follows: TGTGCCACCAGCAGAGGGACAGGGGGCTCCTACGAGCAGTACTTC.

The gene calls are TRBV12-3 or TRBV12-4 and TRBJ1-1, with D perhaps matching TRBD1 (5 bases). The CDR3 runs to 12 residues. Trimming took off 3 bases at V and 7 bases at J, with 9 bases between the two ends. The CDR3: CASSFGAIEAFF. As DNA, the CDR3 is TGTGCCAGCAGTTTTGGGGCGATTGAAGCTTTCTTT.

This chain uses TRBV4-1 with TRBJ2-7, with D possibly TRBD2 on 6 matching bases. CDR1 is MGHRA, CDR2 YSYEKL, per germline. V was clipped by 0 bases and J by 1 base, with 10 bases between them. CDR3 length: 15 residues. CDR3 DNA sequence: TGCGCCAGCAGCCAAGATAGCGGCTTATCCTACGAGCAGTACTTC. Residues: CASSQDSGLSYEQYF.

This clonotype was seen a handful of times. V usage is TRBV28 and J usage is TRBJ2-7, with 8 bases fitting TRBD1. The germline CDR1 and CDR2 sequences are MDHEN and SYDVKM. The CDR3 runs to 15 residues. The ends lost 4 bases at V and 2 bases at J; junction bases unmatched: 7. CDR3 bases: TGTGCCAGCAGTTCCGACAGGGGATTAGCCTACGAGCAGTACTTC. Translated: CASSSDRGLAYEQYF.

In its sample, this clonotype was seen many times. This rearrangement joins TRBV12-3 or TRBV12-4 to TRBJ2-1, with D unresolved. Trimming removed 5 bases from V and 2 bases from J, with 16 bases in between. CDR3 length: 16 amino acids. The CDR3, as DNA: TGTGCCAGCAGTACTCCGGTCCTCCCCCCCTACAATGAGCAGTTCTTC. It is translated as CASSTPVLPPYNEQFF.

This clonotype has more than one count but fewer than ten. The V gene is TRBV15, the J gene TRBJ2-5; 9 nucleotides line up with TRBD2. V gave up 4 bases and J gave up 0 bases; unmatched junction bases: 9. There are 17 residues in the CDR3. Germline CDR1 LNHNV, CDR2 YYDKDF (reference sequence). This CDR3 is CATSILAGTIYQETQYF. CDR3 DNA sequence: TGTGCCACCAGCATTCTAGCGGGAACCATTTACCAAGAGACCCAGTACTTC.

Only a few counts were recorded for this clonotype. The chain couples TRBV12-3 or TRBV12-4 to TRBJ2-5; TRBD2 matches 8 bases. V lost 4 bases to trimming and J lost 1 base; unmatched junction nucleotides: 8. The CDR3 sequence is 16 residues long. The DNA of the CDR3 is TGTGCCAGCAGTTCTACCTTTAGCGGGGTCCAAGAGACCCAGTACTTC. This translates into CASSSTFSGVQETQYF.

The J gene is TRBJ1-2, the V gene TRBV13; a weak D match, TRBD1 (5 bases). The germline gives CDR1 PRHDT, CDR2 FYEKMQ (reference sequence). The CDR3 has 16 amino acids. V shed 5 bases and J shed 0 bases, with 16 bases lying between them. The CDR3 bases are TGTGCCAGCAGCCAAACCACCGGGACGGCTAACTATGGCTACACCTTC. It translates to CASSQTTGTANYGYTF.

The gene calls are TRBV28 and TRBJ1-1; 8 bases line up with TRBD1. J was trimmed by 7 bases and V by 6 bases; bases with no gene match: 16. Germline lookup yields CDR1 MDHEN and CDR2 SYDVKM. This CDR3 region has 16 residues. The CDR3 is CASSPRATGDFHEAFF. The DNA of the CDR3 is TGTGCCAGCAGCCCCCGCGCGACAGGGGACTTCCATGAAGCTTTCTTT. Supplemented by reference TRBV28 and TRBJ1-1, the full variable domain reads DVKVTQSSRYLVKRTGEKVFLECVQDMDHENMFWYRQDPGLGLRLIYFSYDVKMKEKGDIPEGYSVSREKKERFSLILESASTNQTSMYLCASSPRATGDFHEAFFGQGTRLTVV.

This clonotype was seen a handful of times. The chain couples TRBV6-4 to TRBJ2-1; D is possibly TRBD1 (6 bases). V was cut by 0 bases and J by 0 bases, with 9 bases left in between. Per germline, CDR1 MRHNA and CDR2 SNTAGT. The CDR3 covers 16 residues. CDR3 sequence (DNA): TGTGCCAGCAGTGACTCGAGGGGGAGCTCCTACAATGAGCAGTTCTTC. Translation: CASSDSRGSSYNEQFF.

Here the CDR3 DNA reads TGCGCCAGCAGCCTAACAACCGAATACGAGCAGTACTTC. Encoded protein: CASSLTTEYEQYF. This chain joins TRBV4-1 and TRBJ2-7; D gene ambiguous. The CDR3 contains 13 residues. V lost 4 bases to trimming and J lost 4 bases, with 11 bases between them. CDR1 and CDR2 from the germline V gene are MGHRA and YSYEKL.

The V gene is TRBV25-1, the J gene TRBJ2-3; TRBD1 aligns across 7 bases. Germline CDR1 and CDR2: MGHDK and SYGVNS. The ends lost 1 base at V and 0 bases at J; junction bases unmatched: 7. The CDR3 is made up of 17 amino acids. The CDR3: CASSESGTATSTDTQYF. CDR3 sequence (DNA): TGTGCCAGCAGTGAATCCGGGACAGCAACTAGCACAGATACGCAGTATTTT.

This clonotype was seen a handful of times. The chain joins TRBV27 to TRBJ2-7, with no clear D. The CDR3 runs 14 residues. Trimming pared 0 bases from V and 3 bases from J, leaving 9 bases between. Germline CDR1 is MNHEY and CDR2 is SMNVEV (reference sequence). In DNA, the CDR3 is TGTGCCAGCAGTTTATCTCTGGGGTACTACGAGCAGTACTTC. As protein: CASSLSLGYYEQYF.

V is TRBV7-2 and J is TRBJ2-1; 11 positions match TRBD2. The germline V gene has CDR1 SGHTA and CDR2 FQGNSA. The CDR3 extends over 17 amino acids. Losses at the gene ends were 4 bases for V and 0 bases for J; bases not matched to a gene: 5. The CDR3 here is CASSSGLAGPSYNEQFF. The CDR3 nucleotides are TGTGCCAGCAGCTCCGGACTAGCGGGTCCCTCCTACAATGAGCAGTTCTTC.

This clonotype was picked up many times. This chain connects TRBV12-3 or TRBV12-4 to TRBJ2-7; no firm D call. This CDR3 is built from 12 residues. With 6 bases removed from V and 7 bases from J, the gap between germline ends came to 13 bases. The CDR3 DNA reads as TGTGCCAGCAGGCGCATTGGGTTAGAGCAGTACTTC. It specifies CASRRIGLEQYF.

The rearrangement joins TRBV2 to TRBJ2-1, with D maybe TRBD1 (6 bases). This CDR3 has 15 amino acids. The germline gives CDR1 SNHLY, CDR2 FYNNEI. V lost 4 bases and J 4 bases, leaving 14 bases between the germline ends. CDR3 in DNA: TGTGCCAGCAGTGCCGCCGGGACAATTTACAATGAGCAGTTCTTC. Encoded protein: CASSAAGTIYNEQFF.

The V call is TRBV12-3 or TRBV12-4, the J call TRBJ2-1; 7 positions agree with TRBD2. This CDR3 contains 14 residues. J lost 8 bases, V lost 3 bases, and 7 bases had no gene match. The CDR3 nucleotides are TGTGCCAGCAGTTTGGGCGGGAGTAGCTATGAGCAGTTCTTC. The encoded protein is CASSLGGSSYEQFF.

A few counts support this clonotype. The chain employs TRBV20-1 and TRBJ1-1; TRBD1 is a possible D gene (6 bases). The CDR3 is 13 amino acids. Per germline, CDR1 DFQATT and CDR2 SNEGSKA (reference sequence). V was cut by 6 bases and J by 0 bases, with 11 bases left in between. The CDR3 sequence is CSALGQLNTEAFF. The CDR3 DNA reads TGCAGTGCCCTCGGACAGCTGAACACTGAAGCTTTCTTT.

There are a few counts of this clonotype. The gene calls are TRBV29-1 and TRBJ1-2; 7 nucleotides align to TRBD1. The CDR3 loop spans 13 amino acids. Per germline, CDR1 SQVTM and CDR2 ANQGSEA. The V gene end was trimmed by 4 bases and the J gene end by 4 bases; junction bases not matched to a gene: 6. The CDR3 protein is CSVGQGLSYGYTF. The CDR3 DNA follows: TGCAGCGTTGGACAGGGCCTTTCCTATGGCTACACCTTC. Full variable domain (rest looked up from reference TRBV29-1 and TRBJ1-2): SAVISQKPSRDICQRGTSLTIQCQVDSQVTMMFWYRQQPGQSLTLIATANQGSEATYESGFVIDKFPISRPNLTFSTLTVSNMSPEDSSIYLCSVGQGLSYGYTFGSGTRLTVV.

This clonotype was seen only a few times. The chain recombines TRBV5-1 with TRBJ1-5; D may be TRBD1 (6 bases). The CDR3 is made up of 14 amino acids. Germline lookup yields CDR1 SGHRS and CDR2 YFSETQ. V was cut by 4 bases and J by 5 bases, with 13 bases left in between. CDR3 in DNA: TGCGCCAGCAGCACTTGGGGGCAAGATCAGCCCCAGCATTTT. This translates into CASSTWGQDQPQHF.

The rearrangement uses TRBV5-1 and TRBJ1-6; no definite D call. Germline loops: CDR1 SGHRS, CDR2 YFSETQ. CDR3 length: 13 amino acids. With 4 bases removed from V and 9 bases from J, the gap between germline ends came to 11 bases. The CDR3 is CASSPSTRSPLHF. The CDR3 bases are TGCGCCAGCAGCCCTTCTACGCGTTCACCCCTCCACTTT.

This chain uses TRBV24-1 with TRBJ2-2, with a possible D match to TRBD1 (6 bases). With 10 bases removed from V and 6 bases from J, the gap between germline ends came to 11 bases. This CDR3 is 12 amino acids long. CDR1 KGHDR and CDR2 SFDVKD come from the germline V gene. The CDR3 region is CATQGIAGELFF. CDR3 coding DNA: TGTGCCACTCAGGGGATCGCCGGGGAGCTGTTTTTT.

This clonotype was found a few times. This rearrangement joins TRBV15 to TRBJ1-5; D possibly corresponds to TRBD1 (5 bases). Trimming pared 1 base from V and 7 bases from J, leaving 11 bases between. Germline CDR1 LNHNV, CDR2 YYDKDF (reference sequence). This CDR3 is built from 14 residues. The CDR3 DNA reads TGTGCCACCAGCAGAGGGGCCGGGGGACAGCCCCAGCATTTT. Encoded protein: CATSRGAGGQPQHF.